This entry is about one T cell receptor (beta chain). Its antigen is currently unknown. With a J-beta primer mix and a sample-barcoded 5' primer, a second PCR ran 7 to 11 cycles. Sequencing of every sample gave 3 million or more CDR3-containing paired-end reads. From the 5' RACE reads, TCRdb called clonotypes with MiXCR, one entry per CDR3 protein. The sample holds around 710,000 distinct CDR3 sequences, 35% to 45% seen once. These data are taken from a study of blood T cells in healthy people across ages. Findings of the study overall: A roughly linear age-dependent decrease characterized TCR beta diversity per million T cells. Calculation of diversity from one million T cells yielded estimates considered to be underestimates.

Per sample, no less than 6 micrograms of total RNA were extracted. This CDR3 contains 15 residues. Per germline, CDR1 MDHEN and CDR2 SYDVKM. V lost 1 base, J lost 7 bases, and 3 bases stayed unmatched. The sample comprised blood. The V call is TRBV28, the J call TRBJ2-3; 12 bases match TRBD2. The sequence came from a woman aged 60-75 years in good health. The CDR3 DNA is TGTGCCAGCAGTTTATCGACTAGCGGGAGTTATACGCAGTATTTT. Translated: CASSLSTSGSYTQYF.